The 21 T cell receptor beta chains given below trace back to one sample, sequenced in a study of blood T cells in healthy people across ages. With a J-beta primer mix and a sample-barcoded 5' primer, a second PCR ran roughly 6 to 11 cycles. Using its own MiXCR run on the 5' RACE reads, TCRdb lists one record per CDR3 protein. In the table there are more than 700,000 distinct CDR3 sequences, 35% to 60% of which are singletons. Material: blood. Receptors were obtained from a man aged 80 or over in good health.

The rearrangement uses TRBV6-5 and TRBJ2-3; 12 nucleotides agree with TRBD2. With 0 bases clipped from V and 0 bases from J, the junction kept 4 bases outside the gene matches. This CDR3 has 18 residues. Germline loops: CDR1 MNHEY, CDR2 SVGAGI. The CDR3 region has the DNA TGTGCCAGCAGTTACTCCGGGACTAGCGGGCATAGCACAGATACGCAGTATTTT. Encoded protein: CASSYSGTSGHSTDTQYF.

This clonotype was seen a handful of times. The rearrangement uses TRBV27 and TRBJ2-6; D remains unclear. Germline CDR1 MNHEY, CDR2 SMNVEV (reference sequence). The CDR3 covers 14 residues. With 2 bases removed from V and 4 bases from J, the gap between germline ends came to 6 bases. CDR3 residues: CASSLQDGANVLTF. The CDR3 DNA sequence: TGTGCCAGCAGTTTACAGGACGGGGCCAACGTCCTGACTTTC.

This chain uses TRBV3-1 with TRBJ2-1; weak D call: TRBD2 (5 bases). Trimming shortened V by 3 bases and J by 9 bases, and 15 bases separated the two germline ends. The CDR3 runs 14 residues. Looked up from germline, CDR1 is LGHDT and CDR2 is YNNKEL (reference sequence). The CDR3 DNA reads TGTGCCAGCAGCCAGAGCCATGATCGGGGTGAGCAGTTCTTC. This sequence encodes CASSQSHDRGEQFF.

The chain uses TRBV6-2 or TRBV6-3 and TRBJ2-1; 10 bases align to TRBD2. With V trimmed by 5 bases and J by 2 bases, 6 bases remained unmatched. The CDR3 contains 16 residues. The germline CDR1 and CDR2 sequences are MNHEY and SVGEGT. Here the CDR3 reads CASSQQSGRAYNEQFF. The DNA of the CDR3 is TGTGCCAGCAGTCAACAAAGCGGGAGGGCCTACAATGAGCAGTTCTTC.

This clonotype has only a few counts. V and J are TRBV28 and TRBJ1-3, with D maybe TRBD1 (5 bases). The CDR3 extends over 15 amino acids. Germline V gives CDR1 MDHEN, CDR2 SYDVKM. V shed 6 bases and J shed 4 bases, with 16 bases lying between them. The CDR3 here is CASRFGALDGNTIYF. CDR3 DNA sequence: TGTGCCAGCAGGTTCGGGGCCCTCGACGGAAACACCATATATTTT. Full variable domain (missing parts from reference TRBV28 and TRBJ1-3): DVKVTQSSRYLVKRTGEKVFLECVQDMDHENMFWYRQDPGLGLRLIYFSYDVKMKEKGDIPEGYSVSREKKERFSLILESASTNQTSMYLCASRFGALDGNTIYFGEGSWLTVV.

There are a few counts of this clonotype. DNA of the CDR3: TGTGCCAGCAACACTCCCACCTACAATGAGCAGTTCTTC. Its translation is CASNTPTYNEQFF. J is TRBJ2-1 and V is TRBV9; D ambiguous. Germline assignment: CDR1 SGDLS and CDR2 YYNGEE. The CDR3 spans 13 residues. With 6 bases removed from V and 2 bases from J, the gap between germline ends came to 9 bases.

This clonotype showed up just a few times. The chain carries TRBV28 and TRBJ1-1; TRBD1 might be the D (5 bases). Per the germline V gene, CDR1 is MDHEN and CDR2 is SYDVKM. The length of the CDR3 is 15 residues. The V and J ends lost 5 bases and 4 bases respectively, with 17 bases between them. CDR3 nucleotides: TGTGCCAGCAGTCCCTCCGGGAGCGGGGCCACTGAAGCTTTCTTT. This encodes CASSPSGSGATEAFF.

This clonotype was observed a few times. The gene calls are TRBV5-1 and TRBJ2-5; possibly TRBD1 or TRBD2 for D (5 bases each). In germline, CDR1 is SGHRS, CDR2 YFSETQ. V was cut by 6 bases and J by 11 bases, with 20 bases left in between. This CDR3 has 13 residues. As DNA, the CDR3 is TGCGCCAGCAATCGGGACGCAACGGGTGAGCAGTACTTC. Residues: CASNRDATGEQYF. Together with reference TRBV5-1 and TRBJ2-5, the CDR3 gives the full variable domain: KAGVTQTPRYLIKTRGQQVTLSCSPISGHRSVSWYQQTPGQGLQFLFEYFSETQRNKGNFPGRFSGRQFSNSRSEMNVSTLELGDSALYLCASNRDATGEQYFGPGTRLLVL.

This chain uses TRBV5-1 with TRBJ2-3; the D gene is possibly TRBD1 (5 bases). V gave up 2 bases and J gave up 4 bases, with 11 bases separating them. The CDR3 consists of 14 residues. Germline V gene lookup returns CDR1 SGHRS and CDR2 YFSETQ. CDR3 region: CASSFSPGSDTQYF. In DNA form, the CDR3 reads TGCGCCAGCAGCTTTTCACCAGGGTCAGATACGCAGTATTTT.

This clonotype was found a few times. The chain employs TRBV21-1 and TRBJ2-5; whether TRBD1, the table's D call, matches the DNA was not checked. TRBV21-1 corresponds to a pseudogene. The length of the CDR3 is 16 residues. The CDR3 is CASSKGRAGKRKTQYF. The CDR3 nucleotides are TGTGCCAGCAGCAAAGGTCGGGCAGGGAAAAGGAAGACCCAGTACTTC.

The rearrangement joins TRBV12-3 or TRBV12-4 to TRBJ2-7, with a tentative D call TRBD2 (5 bases). CDR3 length: 14 residues. V was shortened by 10 bases and J by 6 bases, with 22 bases between the two germline ends. The CDR3 DNA follows: TGTGCCACGCAACGAGACTTGGGAGAGCGCGAGCAGTACTTC. Protein sequence: CATQRDLGEREQYF.

The chain couples TRBV5-1 to TRBJ1-5; D not resolved. V was shortened by 4 bases and J by 3 bases, with 14 bases between the two germline ends. The germline CDR1 and CDR2 sequences are SGHRS and YFSETQ. This CDR3 comprises 15 residues. CDR3 sequence (DNA): TGCGCCAGCAGCGTTGATGGCATTTACAATCAGCCCCAGCATTTT. Translated, it gives CASSVDGIYNQPQHF.

The chain links TRBV20-1 to TRBJ2-1; D remains ambiguous. Per germline, CDR1 DFQATT and CDR2 SNEGSKA (reference sequence). Trimming pared 1 base from V and 0 bases from J, leaving 4 bases between. This CDR3 has 13 amino acids. In DNA form, the CDR3 reads TGCAGTGCTAGAGGTCCCTCCTACAATGAGCAGTTCTTC. The encoded protein is CSARGPSYNEQFF.

This chain joins TRBV4-3 and TRBJ2-7, with D possibly being TRBD2 (5 bases). Germline assignment: CDR1 LGHNA and CDR2 YSLEER. CDR3 size: 15 residues. The V end lost 0 bases, the J end lost 3 bases, and 12 bases lay between the germline ends. For the CDR3, the DNA is TGCGCCAGCAGCCAAGATTGGGCTAGCAGCTACGAGCAGTACTTC. Translation: CASSQDWASSYEQYF.

The CDR3 DNA reads TGTGCCAGCAGCCGTAATTCAGCGGGAGGTTCCTACGAGCAGTACTTC. As protein: CASSRNSAGGSYEQYF. V gene TRBV11-3 combines with J gene TRBJ2-7, with 9 bases aligning to TRBD2. The length of the CDR3 is 16 residues. CDR1 is SGHNT, CDR2 YENEEA, per germline. J gave up 1 base and V 5 bases, and 9 bases lay outside the gene matches.

The chain is built from TRBV7-2 and TRBJ1-6, with D uncertain. This CDR3 contains 15 residues. The germline CDR1 and CDR2 sequences are SGHTA and FQGNSA. V lost 5 bases, J lost 8 bases, and 16 bases lay in between. CDR3: CASSMLGQMDSPLHF. CDR3 nucleotides: TGTGCCAGCAGCATGTTGGGCCAGATGGATTCACCCCTCCACTTT.

This sequence joins TRBV27 and TRBJ1-4; D is undetermined. Trimming took off 4 bases at V and 10 bases at J, with 19 bases between the two ends. Germline CDR1 reads MNHEY; CDR2 reads SMNVEV (reference sequence). This CDR3 is built from 15 residues. The CDR3 here is CASSYSYSRTGKLFF. The CDR3 bases are TGTGCCAGCAGTTATAGTTACTCTAGGACCGGAAAACTGTTTTTT.

This CDR3 is CASSEAGDTDTQYF. The CDR3 coding sequence is TGTGCCAGCAGTGAAGCGGGGGACACAGATACGCAGTATTTT. The V and J genes are TRBV6-4 and TRBJ2-3, with 8 nucleotides matching TRBD2. The junction had 1 base not matched to a gene; V was cut back by 3 bases and J by 2 bases. Germline V CDR1 and CDR2: MRHNA, SNTAGT. The length of the CDR3 is 14 residues.

The rearrangement joins TRBV5-1 to TRBJ2-5; no reliable D call. Trimming shortened V by 4 bases and J by 4 bases, and 14 bases separated the two germline ends. The CDR3 runs 14 residues. Germline loops: CDR1 SGHRS, CDR2 YFSETQ. DNA for the CDR3: TGCGCCAGCAGCCACCGGATGGTCGGAGAGACCCAGTACTTC. It encodes CASSHRMVGETQYF. The full variable domain, rest sourced from reference TRBV5-1 and TRBJ2-5, is KAGVTQTPRYLIKTRGQQVTLSCSPISGHRSVSWYQQTPGQGLQFLFEYFSETQRNKGNFPGRFSGRQFSNSRSEMNVSTLELGDSALYLCASSHRMVGETQYFGPGTRLLVL.

This rearrangement joins TRBV6-5 to TRBJ2-7, with D uncertain. The CDR3 loop spans 13 amino acids. V was trimmed by 7 bases and J by 2 bases, leaving 12 bases between them. Germline CDR1 MNHEY, CDR2 SVGAGI. CDR3 loop: CASIDQVTYEQYF. The CDR3 DNA reads TGTGCCAGCATTGATCAGGTTACCTACGAGCAGTACTTC.

The rearrangement links TRBV29-1 to TRBJ2-7; 10 bases line up with TRBD1. There are 12 residues in the CDR3. Looked up from germline, CDR1 is SQVTM and CDR2 is ANQGSEA. J gave up 6 bases and V 6 bases, and 5 bases lay outside the gene matches. Here the CDR3 reads CSVGQGESEQYF. CDR3 nucleotides: TGCAGCGTAGGACAGGGGGAGAGCGAGCAGTACTTC.